A single sample gave rise to the 8 T cell receptor beta chains below, sequenced in a study of OX40 agonist ivuxolimab in advanced cancers. Only in-frame clones appear in the TCRdb table, and some are missing; sequencing was by immunoSEQ multiplex PCR. The table has tens of thousands of clones, about 85% seen once. The sequencing used CD4+ or CD8+ T cells sorted from blood, collected in a trial of the OX40 agonist ivuxolimab. All receptors derive from an adult with an advanced solid tumor such as melanoma, head and neck, liver or kidney cancer.

The rearrangement links TRBV4-1 to TRBJ2-7; D call uncertain. The germline V gene has CDR1 MGHRA and CDR2 YSYEKL. The CDR3 spans 15 residues. The V gene lost 1 base and the J gene lost 5 bases, with 15 bases spanning the gap. CDR3 bases: TGCGCCAGCAGCCAAGGGACCTCCGAGAGGCACGAGCAGTACTTC. Its translation: CASSQGTSERHEQYF.

This clone was counted a single time. V usage is TRBV6-5 and J usage is TRBJ2-7, with D hard to call. Trimming stripped 0 bases from V and 7 bases from J, with 10 bases between. From germline, CDR1 is MNHEY and CDR2 SVGAGI. This CDR3 has 13 amino acids. The CDR3 DNA follows: TGTGCCAGCAGTTACTCGCCTTTGGGGGAGCAGTACTTC. This sequence encodes CASSYSPLGEQYF.

The CDR3 loop is CASSRDQGREQFF. CDR3 DNA: TGCGCCAGCAGCCGAGACCAGGGCCGAGAGCAGTTCTTC. This sequence joins TRBV5-1 and TRBJ2-1; D possibly corresponds to TRBD1 (5 bases). The CDR3 consists of 13 residues. Trimming removed 4 bases from V and 10 bases from J, with 15 bases in between. Germline V gene data show CDR1 as SGHRS and CDR2 as YFSETQ.

The chain combines TRBV7-9 with TRBJ2-7; D unclear. With 5 bases removed from V and 4 bases from J, the gap between germline ends came to 21 bases. The germline CDR1 and CDR2 sequences are SEHNR and FQNEAQ (reference sequence). The CDR3 sequence is 16 residues long. The CDR3 DNA reads as TGTGCCAGCAGCCTAGGGCGCGGTATCCTTAATTACGAGCAGTACTTC. Its translation: CASSLGRGILNYEQYF.

This chain connects TRBV4-1 to TRBJ1-2; maybe TRBD1 (6 bases). The V gene's germline CDR1 is MGHRA and CDR2 YSYEKL. This CDR3 comprises 15 residues. Trimming took off 4 bases at V and 8 bases at J, with 20 bases between the two ends. The CDR3 sequence: CASSRDQGRGTGYTF. As DNA, the CDR3 is TGCGCCAGCAGCCGGGACCAGGGGCGCGGGACAGGCTACACCTTC.

The DNA for the CDR3 is TGCGCCAGCAGCTTAAGGACTAGCGGGTCCTCCTACAATGAGCAGTTCTTC. Translated, it gives CASSLRTSGSSYNEQFF. The gene calls are TRBV5-1 and TRBJ2-1, with 11 positions matching TRBD2. Germline V gives CDR1 SGHRS, CDR2 YFSETQ. V gave up 2 bases and J gave up 0 bases; unmatched junction bases: 4. The CDR3 consists of 17 residues.

The DNA for the CDR3 is TGTGCCAGCAGTGAATGGGGACAGATGAACACTGAAGCTTTCTTT. This gives the protein CASSEWGQMNTEAFF. The rearrangement uses TRBV25-1 and TRBJ1-1, with 7 bases aligning to TRBD1. This CDR3 region has 15 residues. Germline lookup yields CDR1 MGHDK and CDR2 SYGVNS. V shed 1 base, J shed 0 bases, and the junction held 2 bases outside the gene matches. The variable domain in full, with the rest retrieved from reference TRBV25-1 and TRBJ1-1, is EADIYQTPRYLVIGTGKKITLECSQTMGHDKMYWYQQDPGMELHLIHYSYGVNSTEKGDLSSESTVSRIRTEHFPLTLESARPSHTSQYLCASSEWGQMNTEAFFGQGTRLTVV.

This clone came up once. The J gene is TRBJ1-1, the V gene TRBV19, with D perhaps TRBD1 (6 bases). V lost 1 base and J lost 1, with 16 bases in between. The CDR3 is 17 residues long. Germline CDR1 is LNHDA and CDR2 is SQIVND (reference sequence). The CDR3 reads CASSIGGQVLWNTEAFF. The DNA for the CDR3 is TGTGCCAGTAGTATAGGGGGGCAGGTACTTTGGAACACTGAAGCTTTCTTT.